This T cell receptor (beta chain) was obtained from a study of monozygotic twins with inflammatory bowel disease (dated by TCRdb to about 2019). At the level of the whole study: The full study comprised 28 monozygotic twin pairs: nine German pairs (four IBD-concordant, five IBD-discordant) and 19 IBD-discordant Danish pairs. Disease-associated traits were sought mainly through comparisons between IBD patients and their genetically identical healthy co-twins within discordant pairs. Each individual had, on average, about 151 000 unique TCRalpha sequences and 181 000 unique TCRbeta sequences available for analysis.

Library preparation used 5' RACE. The input for every TCR library was roughly 3.5 ug of total RNA. For each sample, cDNA synthesis was carried out in eight separate reactions using SMARTScribe reverse transcriptase. During cDNA synthesis, unique molecular identifiers containing a 6-nucleotide sample barcode were introduced by template switching. TCRalpha and TCRbeta cDNA was amplified by two nested PCRs of roughly 15 and 9 cycles, with bead purification after each PCR. Before amplification, cDNA was treated with uracil DNA-glycosylase and purified using the QIAquick PCR purification kit. The second PCR was the step at which Illumina TruSeq-compatible adapters and sample-specific barcodes were added. Library quality and concentration were assessed using TapeStation and Qubit, and about 5 ng of each library was pooled. Pooled libraries were sequenced on an Illumina HiSeq2500 single-index Rapid Run with 2 x 100 bp reads and custom sequencing primers. The paper's processing steps were these. PCR and sequencing errors were corrected by UMI-based consensus assembly using MiGEC version 1.2.6. V(D)J alignment, clonotype assembly and CDR3 extraction were performed with MiXCR version 2.1.1. Gene usage, clonotype sharing and MAIT/NKT TCR abundance were normalised by analysing the top 1000, 10 000 and 20 000 clonotypes per sample. After downsampling to 27 000 UMIs, diversity was calculated as the inverse Simpson index using the vegan R package. Statistical testing used paired Mann-Whitney U tests on the discordant twin pairs and applied Benjamini-Hochberg correction for multiple testing. TCRdb reprocessed the public reads and reports one entry per CDR3 protein sequence, without DNA. TCRdb's processing, not the authors', yielded these V and J calls. Per the sample table, the count is 45,000 or so distinct CDR3 sequences. About 5% of the sample rests with the top ten.

General study outcomes and caveats: Measured by the inverse Simpson index, TCRbeta repertoire diversity was lower in IBD patients than in their healthy co-twins. Concordant and discordant twins showed no difference in repertoire similarity, possibly because of limited statistical power. Because patients were on differing immunosuppressive treatments, the repertoires may have picked up extra background noise and inter-individual variability. Compared with healthy twins, IBD patients had fewer clonotypes in common with other individuals, a difference most pronounced in patients showing signs of disease activity. The results gave no support for a single strong signal or clonotype linked to IBD. The analysis was unable to tell different T cell subtypes apart.

From cysteine to phenylalanine, the CDR3 is 14 amino acids long. No nucleotide data were recorded. Based on the germline V gene, the CDR1 and CDR2 sequences are MDHEN and SYDVKM. On this clonotype: There is no known antigen for this receptor.

From each donor, a roughly 2.7 ml peripheral blood sample was collected into PAXgene tubes and kept at -80 degrees C. Without T cell sorting, total RNA was isolated from whole blood using the PAXgene blood miRNA kit on an automated QIAcube. Peripheral blood from monozygotic twin pairs who were concordant or discordant for inflammatory bowel disease underwent deep TCRalpha and TCRbeta repertoire profiling using unique molecular barcoding. For every twin pair, smoking habits were documented, and each individual was categorised as a current, former or never smoker. The sequence was obtained from a human donor with ulcerative colitis or Crohn's disease, or a healthy co-twin of an affected twin (not recorded which). The chain joins TRBV28 to TRBJ2-1; TCRdb's D call, TRBD2, is unchecked because there is no DNA. The sample was blood. The CDR3 reads CASSLLGGINEQFF.